One and the same sample provided the 22 T cell receptor beta chains below, sequenced in a study of OX40 agonist ivuxolimab in advanced cancers. Sequencing was performed with immunoSEQ multiplex PCR; in TCRdb, only in-frame clones are kept and a portion is missing. The repertoire holds about 60,000 clones, with 83% as singletons. The source material was CD4+ or CD8+ T cells sorted from blood, sampled in a trial of the OX40 agonist ivuxolimab. The receptor source for this set is an adult with an advanced solid tumor such as melanoma, head and neck, liver or kidney cancer.

This clone was seen a handful of times. The chain couples TRBV30 to TRBJ1-4; no clear D gene. V was cut by 2 bases and J by 7 bases, with 11 bases left in between. The CDR3 has 13 amino acids. The germline gives CDR1 GTSNPN, CDR2 SVGIG (reference sequence). The DNA of the CDR3 is TGTGCCTGGAGTATCGGACGGATTGAAAAACTGTTTTTT. Protein sequence: CAWSIGRIEKLFF.

In DNA form, the CDR3 reads TGTGCCAGCAGCGCACATGTAGGGGGTTTGAATGAGCAGTTCTTC. Translated: CASSAHVGGLNEQFF. The rearrangement uses TRBV7-7 and TRBJ2-1, with D possibly being TRBD1 (6 bases). In germline, CDR1 is SSHAT, CDR2 FNYEAQ (reference sequence). The ends were cut back, 5 bases at V and 7 bases at J, with 18 bases in the middle. The CDR3 runs 15 residues.

The chain carries TRBV5-8 and TRBJ1-1, with D possibly being TRBD1 (5 bases). Per germline, CDR1 SGHTS and CDR2 YDEGEE. The CDR3 loop spans 16 amino acids. V lost 8 bases and J 1 base, leaving 21 bases between the germline ends. The chain's CDR3 is CASTKGESRPNTEAFF. In DNA form, the CDR3 reads TGTGCCAGTACCAAAGGGGAGTCGAGACCGAACACTGAAGCTTTCTTT.

The chain carries TRBV2 and TRBJ1-5; D is undetermined. The CDR3 runs to 14 residues. The V gene lost 4 bases and the J gene lost 1 base, with 8 bases spanning the gap. Germline CDR1 is SNHLY and CDR2 is FYNNEI. The CDR3 region is CASSGLASNQPQHF. The CDR3 bases are TGTGCCAGCAGTGGTCTGGCCAGCAATCAGCCCCAGCATTTT.

The genes are TRBV10-3 and TRBJ1-2, with D perhaps matching TRBD1 (5 bases). The V gene's germline CDR1 is ENHRY and CDR2 SYGVKD. With 7 bases removed from V and 10 bases from J, the gap between germline ends came to 13 bases. The CDR3 has 11 residues. CDR3 in amino acids: CAITAGKFYTF. CDR3 coding DNA: TGTGCCATCACGGCAGGGAAGTTCTACACCTTC.

The rearrangement uses TRBV5-1 and TRBJ1-1; 8 positions agree with TRBD1. CDR3 length equals 13 residues. Trimming removed 6 bases from V and 6 bases from J; junction bases left unmatched: 7. Germline V CDR1 and CDR2: SGHRS, YFSETQ. CDR3 protein: CASTPGGEAEAFF. For the CDR3, the DNA is TGCGCCAGCACCCCAGGGGGCGAGGCTGAAGCTTTCTTT.

The V and J genes are TRBV25-1 and TRBJ2-1; no reliable D call. There are 12 residues in the CDR3. Germline values: CDR1 MGHDK, CDR2 SYGVNS. Trimming removed 5 bases at V and 8 bases at J, with 10 bases between. The CDR3 spells CASSITSYEQFF. CDR3 nucleotides: TGTGCCAGCAGTATAACATCCTATGAGCAGTTCTTC.

The chain carries TRBV5-6 and TRBJ1-2; no firm D call. CDR1 and CDR2 from the germline V gene are SGHDT and YYEEEE. The CDR3 length is 16 residues. V was cut by 4 bases and J by 4 bases, with 20 bases left in between. CDR3 sequence: CASSTTSAGRGYGYTF. The CDR3 bases are TGTGCCAGCAGCACTACCTCCGCAGGTCGCGGCTATGGCTACACCTTC.

The rearrangement links TRBV5-1 to TRBJ1-1, with no clear D. Trimming stripped 0 bases from V and 5 bases from J, with 11 bases between. CDR3 length equals 14 residues. CDR1 is SGHRS, CDR2 YFSETQ, per germline. The CDR3 sequence is CASSLENWETEAFF. The CDR3 DNA sequence: TGCGCCAGCAGCTTGGAAAATTGGGAGACTGAAGCTTTCTTT.

This clone was counted a few times. The chain recombines TRBV25-1 with TRBJ1-1, with TRBD1 as a possible D gene (5 bases). The CDR3 has 15 residues. Trimming removed 5 bases from V and 5 bases from J, with 18 bases in between. Germline CDR1 MGHDK, CDR2 SYGVNS. CDR3 sequence reads: CASSSSPGGGTEAFF. The CDR3 region has the DNA TGTGCCAGCAGTTCCAGCCCCGGCGGGGGAACTGAAGCTTTCTTT.

This chain joins TRBV2 and TRBJ1-5; tentative D call: TRBD1 (5 bases). In germline, CDR1 is SNHLY, CDR2 FYNNEI. Trimming stripped 7 bases from V and 0 bases from J, with 7 bases between. This CDR3 spans 13 amino acids. In DNA, the CDR3 is TGTGCCAGCAATGGGGCTAGCAATCAGCCCCAGCATTTT. This gives the protein CASNGASNQPQHF.

The chain carries TRBV5-6 and TRBJ1-1; the D gene is possibly TRBD1 (5 bases). The germline CDR1 and CDR2 sequences are SGHDT and YYEEEE. V dropped 1 base and J dropped 1 base, with 11 bases sitting between them. The CDR3 runs 15 residues. The DNA of the CDR3 is TGTGCCAGCAGCTTGCTTCCCGGGGGGAACACTGAAGCTTTCTTT. Translation gives CASSLLPGGNTEAFF.

This clone came up once. The rearrangement links TRBV19 to TRBJ1-1; D uncertain. Germline V gene sequence: CDR1 LNHDA, CDR2 SQIVND (reference sequence). CDR3 length: 13 amino acids. Deletions cut 4 bases from V and 4 bases from J, with 10 bases between. CDR3: CASSTLVGTEAFF. The CDR3 DNA follows: TGTGCCAGTAGTACCCTGGTTGGCACTGAAGCTTTCTTT. The full variable domain, its missing parts supplied by reference TRBV19 and TRBJ1-1, is DGGITQSPKYLFRKEGQNVTLSCEQNLNHDAMYWYRQDPGQGLRLIYYSQIVNDFQKGDIAEGYSVSREKKESFPLTVTSAQKNPTAFYLCASSTLVGTEAFFGQGTRLTVV.

This clone was seen only once. The V gene is TRBV5-4, the J gene TRBJ2-4; 8 bases are a match to TRBD2. The CDR3 length is 14 residues. Germline-derived CDR1 and CDR2 are SGHNT and YYREEE (reference sequence). J gave up 7 bases and V 2 bases, and 5 bases lay outside the gene matches. The CDR3 DNA reads TGTGCCAGCAGCTTCGGGACTAGGTCCAACATTCAGTACTTC. Translating it yields CASSFGTRSNIQYF.

The chain uses TRBV2 and TRBJ1-1; D unclear. The CDR3 totals 14 residues. V lost 8 bases, J lost 0 bases, and 13 bases lay in between. Per germline, CDR1 SNHLY and CDR2 FYNNEI. The CDR3 nucleotides read TGTGCCAGCGCGGGGTCGATTATGAACACTGAAGCTTTCTTT. It specifies CASAGSIMNTEAFF. Supplemented by reference TRBV2 and TRBJ1-1, the full variable domain reads EPEVTQTPSHQVTQMGQEVILRCVPISNHLYFYWYRQILGQKVEFLVSFYNNEISEKSEIFDDQFSVERPDGSNFTLKIRSTKLEDSAMYFCASAGSIMNTEAFFGQGTRLTVV.

V usage is TRBV18 and J usage is TRBJ2-5; D may correspond to TRBD1 or TRBD2 (5 bases each). V was clipped by 5 bases and J by 5 bases, with 15 bases between them. Germline V CDR1 and CDR2: KGHSH, LQKENI. The CDR3 length is 14 residues. CDR3 in DNA: TGTGCCAGCTCATCGCAGGGAGAGTGGGAGACCCAGTACTTC. Encoded protein: CASSSQGEWETQYF.

The chain couples TRBV6-5 to TRBJ1-1; 7 bases align to TRBD1. J lost 11 bases, V lost 6 bases, and 12 bases had no gene match. The CDR3 has 13 amino acids. CDR1 MNHEY and CDR2 SVGAGI come from the germline V gene. DNA of the CDR3: TGTGCCAGCAGCACGCGTAATCAGGGGGGGGCTTTCTTT. This encodes CASSTRNQGGAFF.

This clone was found once. The chain employs TRBV4-2 and TRBJ1-2, with D unresolved. This CDR3 is built from 13 residues. V was trimmed by 1 base and J by 7 bases, leaving 10 bases between them. Germline V gene lookup returns CDR1 LGHNA and CDR2 YNFKEQ. The CDR3 is CASSQGPSVGYTF. The CDR3 DNA reads as TGTGCCAGCAGCCAAGGGCCCAGTGTTGGCTACACCTTC.

The CDR3 coding sequence is TGTGCCAGCAGCTTACGGGGTACTGAAGCTTTCTTT. As protein: CASSLRGTEAFF. The gene calls are TRBV7-9 and TRBJ1-1; D call uncertain. The CDR3 sequence is 12 residues long. Trimming removed 2 bases at V and 5 bases at J, with 6 bases between. Germline CDR1 and CDR2: SEHNR and FQNEAQ (reference sequence). The full variable domain, its missing parts supplied by reference TRBV7-9 and TRBJ1-1, is DTGVSQNPRHKITKRGQNVTFRCDPISEHNRLYWYRQTLGQGPEFLTYFQNEAQLEKSRLLSDRFSAERPKGSFSTLEIQRTEQGDSAMYLCASSLRGTEAFFGQGTRLTVV.

This clone was seen more than once but under ten times. CDR3 loop: CASETGGIGSYEQYF. The CDR3 DNA sequence: TGTGCCAGTGAGACAGGGGGCATAGGCTCCTACGAGCAGTACTTC. The chain recombines TRBV5-5 with TRBJ2-7; 10 nucleotides agree with TRBD1. The germline CDR1 and CDR2 sequences are SGHKS and YYEKEE (reference sequence). The CDR3 runs to 15 residues. The V segment lost 8 bases and the J segment 0 bases; nucleotides outside the gene matches: 8.

This clone was recorded a few times. The chain has TRBV29-1 and TRBJ1-2, with D unclear. Germline-derived CDR1 and CDR2 are SQVTM and ANQGSEA. The CDR3 loop spans 15 amino acids. V was cut by 4 bases and J by 3 bases, with 18 bases left in between. The CDR3 here is CSVVFIWGLHYGYTF. The CDR3 coding sequence is TGCAGCGTTGTTTTTATTTGGGGTCTACACTATGGCTACACCTTC.

The chain recombines TRBV5-1 with TRBJ2-1, with TRBD1 matching over 8 bases. The CDR3 has 17 amino acids. Per the germline V gene, CDR1 is SGHRS and CDR2 is YFSETQ. J gave up 6 bases and V 5 bases, and 16 bases lay outside the gene matches. In DNA, the CDR3 is TGCGCCAGCAGTCGTGCGAGGGGACAGGCGAATTTCAATGAGCAGTTCTTC. This sequence encodes CASSRARGQANFNEQFF. Full variable domain (rest looked up from reference TRBV5-1 and TRBJ2-1): KAGVTQTPRYLIKTRGQQVTLSCSPISGHRSVSWYQQTPGQGLQFLFEYFSETQRNKGNFPGRFSGRQFSNSRSEMNVSTLELGDSALYLCASSRARGQANFNEQFFGPGTRLTVL.